This T cell receptor beta chain was sequenced in a study of CD8 T cells in Susac syndrome. For this clonotype: The antigen is unknown.

Study results and caveats: The study's TCR sequencing and HLA analysis covered a relatively small number of individuals, and the study acknowledged this.

High-throughput TCR beta sequencing covered peripheral CD8+ and CD4+ T cells. It was negative isolation that provided the CD8+ and CD4+ T cells, whereas TEMRA cells were enriched by FACS. This CDR3 has 15 residues. Deletions cut 3 bases from V and 1 base from J, with 12 bases between. RNA amounts of about 0.5 to 1 ug underwent reverse transcription with random hexamers. An immunoSEQ multiplex PCR generated amplified TCR beta CDR3 products spanning 54 Vbeta and 13 Jbeta. TCRdb used MiXCR to reprocess the immunoSEQ multiplex PCR reads, holding one entry per CDR3 protein. Of around 200,000 distinct CDR3 sequences listed, around nine tenths were seen once; the top ten hold over 0.1%.

The rearrangement links TRBV12-3 or TRBV12-4 to TRBJ1-2; no clear D gene. Sequenced sample: CD8+ T cells from PBMCs. The sequence derives from a human donor with multiple sclerosis. The CDR3 sequence: CASSFPRSRNYGYTF. CDR3 nucleotides: TGTGCCAGCAGTTTCCCTCGGAGTCGTAACTATGGCTACACCTTC.